This TCR beta chain is from a study of T cells after yellow fever vaccination. CDR3 length: 13 residues. Germline V gene lookup returns CDR1 MGHDK and CDR2 SYGVNS. The V end was cut by 8 bases, the J end by 3 bases, with 13 bases between. Study findings and constraints: Primary-vaccination clones mostly resurfaced post-booster (around 95% CD4, around 88% CD8). The bulk population could contribute abundant contaminating clonotypes to FACS-sorted repertoires.

As concerns this clonotype: Antigen: not known.

In TCRdb, the 5' RACE reads were re-called with MiXCR into one record per CDR3 protein. The repertoire consists of a few hundred thousand distinct CDR3 sequences, with roughly a sixth occurring once and the leading ten covering roughly 17%. This specimen was PBMCs, taken less than 6 days after the first yellow fever vaccination. The clonotype comes from a man younger than 35 who received the YFV17D yellow fever vaccine. This chain uses TRBV25-1 with TRBJ1-2; tentatively, D is TRBD1 (6 bases). Here the CDR3 reads CASQPTGYYGYTF. DNA of the CDR3: TGTGCCAGCCAGCCGACAGGCTACTATGGCTACACCTTC.